Listed here are 30 T cell receptor beta chains from one sample, sequenced in a study of OX40 agonist ivuxolimab in advanced cancers. Data came from immunoSEQ multiplex PCR; TCRdb stores just in-frame clones and leaves some out. Altogether 50,000 to 75,000 clones are present, about nine tenths being singletons, with the ten largest covering 0.3% to 0.45%. This material consisted of CD4+ or CD8+ T cells sorted from blood, taken in a trial of the OX40 agonist ivuxolimab. The receptors stem from an adult with an advanced solid tumor such as melanoma, head and neck, liver or kidney cancer.

The V and J genes are TRBV2 and TRBJ1-5, with 9 positions matching TRBD1. CDR3 length: 15 residues. The V segment lost 4 bases and the J segment 2 bases; nucleotides outside the gene matches: 3. Germline V gene data show CDR1 as SNHLY and CDR2 as FYNNEI. Here the CDR3 reads CASSGRTGGNQPQHF. The CDR3 coding sequence is TGTGCCAGCAGTGGTAGGACAGGGGGCAATCAGCCCCAGCATTTT.

The V gene is TRBV10-3, the J gene TRBJ1-1; D might be TRBD1 (6 bases). Trimming removed 6 bases from V and 6 bases from J, with 14 bases in between. Germline V gene lookup returns CDR1 ENHRY and CDR2 SYGVKD. The CDR3 loop spans 13 amino acids. The CDR3 is CAIRQGGRAEAFF. The CDR3 DNA is TGTGCCATCAGGCAAGGGGGGAGGGCTGAAGCTTTCTTT.

The rearrangement uses TRBV19 and TRBJ2-5; TRBD1 agrees at 9 bases. Per germline, CDR1 LNHDA and CDR2 SQIVND (reference sequence). With 1 base clipped from V and 3 bases from J, the junction kept 6 bases outside the gene matches. This CDR3 comprises 16 residues. The CDR3: CASSIGTGQGEETQYF. DNA of the CDR3: TGTGCCAGTAGTATAGGGACGGGACAGGGAGAAGAGACCCAGTACTTC.

This chain uses TRBV5-1 with TRBJ1-1; 8 bases line up with TRBD1. From germline, CDR1 is SGHRS and CDR2 YFSETQ. CDR3 length: 13 amino acids. With V trimmed by 4 bases and J by 11 bases, 10 bases remained unmatched. The CDR3 region has the DNA TGCGCCAGCAGCATATCCAGGGGGCAAGTCGCTTTCTTT. It encodes CASSISRGQVAFF.

This chain links TRBV13 with TRBJ1-3; D is uncertain. The germline V gene encodes CDR1 PRHDT and CDR2 FYEKMQ (reference sequence). CDR3 length: 15 residues. Trimming cost V 1 base and J 3 bases, with 10 bases left between them. The DNA for the CDR3 is TGTGCCAGCAGCTTAGTGGGGTTTAGTGGAAACACCATATATTTT. Amino acid sequence: CASSLVGFSGNTIYF. The variable domain in full, with the rest retrieved from reference TRBV13 and TRBJ1-3, is AAGVIQSPRHLIKEKRETATLKCYPIPRHDTVYWYQQGPGQDPQFLISFYEKMQSDKGSIPDRFSAQQFSDYHSELNMSSLELGDSALYFCASSLVGFSGNTIYFGEGSWLTVV.

The V and J genes are TRBV5-1 and TRBJ1-4, with TRBD1 matching over 7 bases. This CDR3 has 14 amino acids. The ends lost 4 bases at V and 3 bases at J; junction bases unmatched: 3. Germline V gene sequence: CDR1 SGHRS, CDR2 YFSETQ. CDR3 DNA: TGCGCCAGCAGCCCTGGACAGGCTAATGAAAAACTGTTTTTT. As protein: CASSPGQANEKLFF.

The rearrangement links TRBV7-8 to TRBJ1-1; D not resolved. The CDR3 is 13 residues long. The germline V gene has CDR1 SGHVS and CDR2 FQNEAQ. V shed 3 bases and J shed 6 bases, with 11 bases lying between them. The CDR3 bases are TGTGCCAGCAGCTTGCTCGGGAAATCTGAAGCTTTCTTT. Translated, it gives CASSLLGKSEAFF.

The chain recombines TRBV19 with TRBJ2-2; TRBD2 matches 14 bases. V was clipped by 3 bases and J by 2 bases; unmatched bases: 5. The germline V gene has CDR1 LNHDA and CDR2 SQIVND (reference sequence). This CDR3 is 18 amino acids long. CDR3 sequence: CASSILGLAGVNTGELFF. CDR3 nucleotides: TGTGCCAGTAGTATCTTGGGACTAGCGGGGGTTAACACCGGGGAGCTGTTTTTT.

V gene TRBV19 combines with J gene TRBJ1-3; tentative D call: TRBD1 (6 bases). The CDR3 length is 16 residues. The V and J ends lost 3 bases and 5 bases respectively, with 17 bases between them. Germline values: CDR1 LNHDA, CDR2 SQIVND (reference sequence). CDR3 DNA: TGTGCCAGTAGTATCTCGTCCGGACAGCGGCGAAACACCATATATTTT. Its protein product is CASSISSGQRRNTIYF.

The chain employs TRBV6-1 and TRBJ2-1; D might be TRBD2 (5 bases). Deletions cut 3 bases from V and 2 bases from J, with 5 bases between. This CDR3 is 13 amino acids long. The V gene's germline CDR1 is MNHNS and CDR2 SASEGT. Written as DNA, the CDR3 is TGTGCCAGCAGTGACGGGGCCTACAATGAGCAGTTCTTC. Its translation: CASSDGAYNEQFF.

The chain carries TRBV18 and TRBJ2-7; D call uncertain. The CDR3 consists of 14 residues. Germline lookup yields CDR1 KGHSH and CDR2 LQKENI. V was clipped by 3 bases and J by 7 bases, with 16 bases between them. The CDR3 sequence: CASSPSVDGKEQYF. The DNA of the CDR3 is TGTGCCAGCTCACCTTCTGTGGACGGAAAGGAGCAGTACTTC.

The rearrangement uses TRBV5-8 and TRBJ2-6; 8 bases fit TRBD2. Germline V gives CDR1 SGHTS, CDR2 YDEGEE. The CDR3 is 18 amino acids. Trimming removed 9 bases from V and 1 base from J; junction bases left unmatched: 15. Here the CDR3 reads CAMPPRGGAGSGANVLTF. Here the CDR3 DNA reads TGTGCCATGCCCCCCCGGGGGGGCGCGGGTTCTGGGGCCAACGTCCTGACTTTC.

The J gene is TRBJ2-1, the V gene TRBV5-1; 11 bases are a match to TRBD2. This CDR3 is 16 amino acids long. Germline V gene lookup returns CDR1 SGHRS and CDR2 YFSETQ. The trim removed 3 bases at V and 9 bases at J, leaving 11 bases unmatched. The CDR3 sequence is CASSWNGGTSGREQFF. The CDR3 DNA follows: TGCGCCAGCAGCTGGAATGGGGGGACTAGCGGTCGTGAGCAGTTCTTC.

The chain has TRBV5-4 and TRBJ1-6, with 9 bases matching TRBD1. The V gene end was trimmed by 1 base and the J gene end by 7 bases; junction bases not matched to a gene: 6. In germline, CDR1 is SGHNT, CDR2 YYREEE (reference sequence). This CDR3 has 16 residues. CDR3 amino acids: CASSLFGTGNNSPLHF. CDR3 DNA sequence: TGTGCCAGCAGCTTGTTCGGGACAGGGAACAATTCACCCCTCCACTTT.

The chain is built from TRBV9 and TRBJ2-5, with 7 positions matching TRBD1. The J segment lost 5 bases and the V segment lost 4 bases, leaving 11 bases of the junction unmatched. The CDR3 consists of 15 residues. Germline loops: CDR1 SGDLS, CDR2 YYNGEE. The CDR3 loop reads CASSLRDRYGETQYF. CDR3 DNA sequence: TGTGCCAGCAGCCTCCGGGACAGATACGGGGAGACCCAGTACTTC.

This clone occurred once. The chain combines TRBV14 with TRBJ1-3, with unresolved D. V lost 0 bases, J lost 3 bases, and 12 bases lay in between. In germline, CDR1 is SGHDN, CDR2 FVKESK. CDR3 length: 16 residues. The CDR3 is CASSQDGAFVGNTIYF. The CDR3 coding sequence is TGTGCCAGCAGCCAAGATGGCGCTTTCGTTGGAAACACCATATATTTT.

The chain employs TRBV5-1 and TRBJ2-2; TRBD2 matches at 14 bases. V shed 4 bases and J 11 bases; nucleotides not matched to a gene: 10. This CDR3 has 16 amino acids. Germline V gene lookup returns CDR1 SGHRS and CDR2 YFSETQ. This CDR3 is CASSPPGLAGEGELFF. The CDR3, as DNA: TGCGCCAGCAGCCCGCCGGGACTAGCGGGGGAGGGAGAGCTGTTTTTT.

The chain couples TRBV7-9 to TRBJ2-3, with 7 bases matching TRBD1. The CDR3 is 15 residues long. Germline CDR1 is SEHNR and CDR2 is FQNEAQ (reference sequence). V trimming: 0 bases; J trimming: 3 bases; junction bases outside the gene matches: 3. The CDR3 coding sequence is TGTGCCAGCAGCTTAGCTGGGGGACAGACAGATACGCAGTATTTT. Translating gives CASSLAGGQTDTQYF.

This rearrangement joins TRBV5-4 to TRBJ2-7; tentative D call: TRBD1 (6 bases). The CDR3 loop spans 13 amino acids. Germline assignment: CDR1 SGHNT and CDR2 YYREEE (reference sequence). The V end was cut by 4 bases, the J end by 5 bases, with 13 bases between. CDR3 sequence reads: CASSTGLVDEQYF. CDR3 bases: TGTGCCAGCAGCACAGGGTTGGTGGACGAGCAGTACTTC.

The chain joins TRBV18 to TRBJ2-7; D may correspond to TRBD1 or TRBD2 (5 bases each). Germline loops: CDR1 KGHSH, CDR2 LQKENI. The CDR3 is made up of 14 amino acids. The ends were cut back, 2 bases at V and 2 bases at J, with 10 bases in the middle. The CDR3 here is CASSPNGATYEQYF. The CDR3 coding sequence is TGTGCCAGCTCACCAAACGGGGCCACCTACGAGCAGTACTTC.

The chain is built from TRBV5-4 and TRBJ1-1; D unresolved. The CDR3 length is 14 residues. With 6 bases removed from V and 4 bases from J, the gap between germline ends came to 16 bases. Per germline, CDR1 SGHNT and CDR2 YYREEE (reference sequence). The CDR3 sequence: CASTSLSRPTEAFF. The DNA of the CDR3 is TGTGCCAGCACGTCCTTAAGTCGACCCACTGAAGCTTTCTTT.

The table lists this clone with a few counts. The V and J genes are TRBV4-2 and TRBJ2-1, with TRBD2 matching over 10 bases. V shed 0 bases and J 6 bases; nucleotides not matched to a gene: 8. In germline, CDR1 is LGHNA, CDR2 YNFKEQ. CDR3 length: 17 amino acids. The chain's CDR3 is CASSQEAAGGMFNEQFF. The CDR3 region has the DNA TGTGCCAGCAGCCAAGAGGCAGCGGGGGGGATGTTCAATGAGCAGTTCTTC.

The rearrangement joins TRBV10-1 to TRBJ1-2, with TRBD1 matching over 7 bases. The CDR3 runs to 15 residues. Germline V gives CDR1 WNHNN, CDR2 SYGVQD (reference sequence). V lost 0 bases to trimming and J lost 4 bases; unmatched junction nucleotides: 5. This CDR3 is CASSESRDRSYGYTF. CDR3 bases: TGCGCCAGCAGTGAGTCGAGGGACAGAAGCTATGGCTACACCTTC.

The rearrangement uses TRBV5-1 and TRBJ1-5; the D is unclear. Trimming left V 0 bases short and J 0 bases short, with 10 bases between. CDR1 SGHRS and CDR2 YFSETQ come from the germline V gene. There are 16 residues in the CDR3. CDR3 nucleotide sequence: TGCGCCAGCAGCTTGGGGGCAGGTGGTAGCAATCAGCCCCAGCATTTT. This codes for CASSLGAGGSNQPQHF.

V usage is TRBV19 and J usage is TRBJ1-2, with D tentatively TRBD1 (6 bases). Germline-derived CDR1 and CDR2 are LNHDA and SQIVND (reference sequence). CDR3 length: 14 amino acids. The V gene lost 6 bases and the J gene lost 3 bases, with 14 bases spanning the gap. CDR3 in DNA: TGTGCCAGTAGCCTTACAGGGCTCGACTATGGCTACACCTTC. The encoded protein is CASSLTGLDYGYTF.

The chain employs TRBV5-4 and TRBJ2-5; 8 nucleotides agree with TRBD2. With V trimmed by 4 bases and J by 5 bases, 13 bases remained unmatched. Germline V gene lookup returns CDR1 SGHNT and CDR2 YYREEE (reference sequence). The CDR3 has 16 residues. The CDR3 region has the DNA TGTGCCAGCAGCGCGGGGGGCGCTAGGCCGCAGGAGACCCAGTACTTC. Residues: CASSAGGARPQETQYF.

This sequence joins TRBV5-6 and TRBJ2-6, with D perhaps assigned TRBD1 or TRBD2 (5 bases each). This CDR3 contains 16 residues. Trimming cost V 4 bases and J 0 bases, with 11 bases left between them. CDR1 and CDR2 (germline): SGHDT, YYEEEE. The CDR3 DNA reads as TGTGCCAGCAGCCCCCCAGGGAGCTCTGGGGCCAACGTCCTGACTTTC. Encoded protein: CASSPPGSSGANVLTF.

The chain links TRBV5-1 to TRBJ1-4; 7 nucleotides line up with TRBD1. Germline values: CDR1 SGHRS, CDR2 YFSETQ. The CDR3 is 15 amino acids. After removal of 2 bases from V and 5 bases from J, the junction contained 6 bases not matched to a gene. The CDR3 sequence is CASSFKGAPNEKLFF. CDR3 nucleotide sequence: TGCGCCAGCAGCTTTAAGGGGGCACCGAATGAAAAACTGTTTTTT.

This clone was found once. This rearrangement joins TRBV9 to TRBJ2-1; 9 bases are shared with TRBD1. Per the germline V gene, CDR1 is SGDLS and CDR2 is YYNGEE. CDR3 length: 14 amino acids. V lost 6 bases and J lost 5; bases outside the gene matches: 6. The CDR3 protein is CASTPGQGNNEQFF. The CDR3 nucleotides are TGTGCCAGCACCCCGGGACAGGGCAACAATGAGCAGTTCTTC.

The chain uses TRBV6-5 and TRBJ2-2; the D is unclear. Trimming took off 6 bases at V and 6 bases at J, with 11 bases between the two ends. The CDR3 extends over 13 amino acids. Germline values: CDR1 MNHEY, CDR2 SVGAGI. CDR3 in DNA: TGTGCCAGCAGCCTCCCTCTGGCCGGGGAGCTGTTTTTT. This translates into CASSLPLAGELFF.